What follows describes a single TCR beta chain. The CDR3 has 17 amino acids. Looked up from germline, CDR1 is SGHRS and CDR2 is YFSETQ. V was clipped by 4 bases and J by 4 bases; unmatched bases: 13. Under the authors' procedure: Without quality scores, immunoSEQ junctional reads could not be filtered like full-length reads. Method: immunoSEQ multiplex PCR; TCRdb's copy keeps in-frame clones and lacks some. V and J calls and clone size are given by that table; D and trimming were obtained from the DNA. The sample yields 2 million to 2.5 million clones, under 97% seen once. This entry comes from a study of shared clonotypes between healthy human individuals.

The sequence derives from a man aged 18 to 30 in good health. The sample comprised naive CD4+ T cells sorted from blood. Subset given: CD45RA+ positively selected. The V gene is TRBV5-1, the J gene TRBJ2-1; the match to TRBD2 covers 8 bases. In DNA, the CDR3 is TGCGCCAGCAGCCCGATCATTAGCGGGATGGGTTACAATGAGCAGTTCTTC. Residues: CASSPIISGMGYNEQFF.